One and the same sample provided the 24 T cell receptor beta chains below, sequenced in a study of blood T cell repertoires in COVID-19. Profiling relied on immunoSEQ multiplex PCR, and the TCRdb table lists in-frame clones only, not all of them. The repertoire includes 250,000 to 350,000 clones, 88% of them detected once, and about 11% sits in the top ten. Sample: peripheral blood. The receptor source for this set is a woman in her 30s with COVID-19, enrolled during active disease.

The table lists this clone with a count of one. This chain links TRBV6-5 with TRBJ1-4; D ambiguous. CDR3 length: 14 amino acids. Germline V gene sequence: CDR1 MNHEY, CDR2 SVGAGI. Deletions cut 4 bases from V and 8 bases from J, with 14 bases between. The CDR3 sequence: CASSSSFGGEKLFF. CDR3 sequence (DNA): TGTGCCAGCAGTTCGTCTTTCGGCGGCGAAAAACTGTTTTTT.

This clone showed up just once. The chain links TRBV2 to TRBJ1-4; perhaps TRBD1 as D (5 bases). There are 12 residues in the CDR3. Looked up from germline, CDR1 is SNHLY and CDR2 is FYNNEI. Trimming shortened V by 11 bases and J by 9 bases, and 16 bases separated the two germline ends. CDR3 DNA: TGTGCCTCGGAGCAGGGTTGGCAAAAACTGTTTTTT. It encodes CASEQGWQKLFF. Together with reference TRBV2 and TRBJ1-4, the CDR3 gives the full variable domain: EPEVTQTPSHQVTQMGQEVILRCVPISNHLYFYWYRQILGQKVEFLVSFYNNEISEKSEIFDDQFSVERPDGSNFTLKIRSTKLEDSAMYFCASEQGWQKLFFGSGTQLSVL.

This rearrangement joins TRBV7-8 to TRBJ1-1; 9 positions match TRBD1. This CDR3 is built from 13 residues. The trim removed 4 bases at V and 10 bases at J, leaving 7 bases unmatched. Germline values: CDR1 SGHVS, CDR2 FQNEAQ. The CDR3 nucleotides are TGTGCCAGCAGCTCCGGGACAGGGACCGGAGCTTTCTTT. This encodes CASSSGTGTGAFF.

This clone turned up a few times. The chain links TRBV19 to TRBJ2-5, with D possibly TRBD2 on 5 matching bases. Per germline, CDR1 LNHDA and CDR2 SQIVND (reference sequence). The V end was cut by 0 bases, the J end by 4 bases, with 9 bases between. The CDR3 consists of 14 residues. Here the CDR3 reads CASSIDGVGETQYF. In nucleotides, the CDR3 is TGTGCCAGTAGTATAGACGGGGTGGGAGAGACCCAGTACTTC.

The rearrangement joins TRBV27 to TRBJ2-4, with D possibly TRBD2 on 5 matching bases. The CDR3 totals 13 residues. With 5 bases removed from V and 7 bases from J, the gap between germline ends came to 12 bases. Germline CDR1 is MNHEY and CDR2 is SMNVEV (reference sequence). As DNA, the CDR3 is TGTGCCAGCAGTGTAGCTCCGGGGAACATTCAGTACTTC. Its protein product is CASSVAPGNIQYF.

This CDR3 reads CSASSGWDRETQYF. CDR3 sequence (DNA): TGCAGTGCTAGTTCGGGTTGGGACAGAGAGACCCAGTACTTC. This chain joins TRBV20-1 and TRBJ2-5; 7 bases align to TRBD1. Germline V lookup: CDR1 DFQATT, CDR2 SNEGSKA (reference sequence). V lost 3 bases and J lost 4; bases outside the gene matches: 8. The CDR3 is 14 residues long.

This clone was seen only once. This chain links TRBV5-1 with TRBJ2-3, with a weak D call TRBD1 (6 bases). Germline V lookup: CDR1 SGHRS, CDR2 YFSETQ. The CDR3 extends over 15 amino acids. V was trimmed by 0 bases and J by 8 bases, leaving 16 bases between them. CDR3 loop: CASSLGRGGGGTQYF. The CDR3 DNA follows: TGCGCCAGCAGCTTGGGTAGAGGGGGTGGCGGTACGCAGTATTTT.

The chain carries TRBV21-1 and TRBJ1-2; TRBD1, as called in the table, went unchecked against the DNA. TRBV21-1 is a documented pseudogene. This CDR3 has 17 residues. The chain's CDR3 is CASSKKLGTGGPYGYTF. The CDR3 bases are TGTGCCAGCAGCAAAAAGTTAGGGACAGGTGGCCCCTATGGCTACACCTTC.

The CDR3 region is CASSYSKGARTEAFF. CDR3 DNA sequence: TGTGCCAGCAGTTACTCGAAGGGGGCTCGGACTGAAGCTTTCTTT. V and J are TRBV6-5 and TRBJ1-1, with 7 bases matching TRBD1. J was trimmed by 5 bases and V by 0 bases; bases with no gene match: 6. The CDR3 has 15 residues. Germline V lookup: CDR1 MNHEY, CDR2 SVGAGI.

V and J are TRBV28 and TRBJ1-5; D perhaps matches TRBD1 (6 bases). V lost 4 bases to trimming and J lost 1 base, with 11 bases between them. CDR1 is MDHEN, CDR2 SYDVKM, per germline. The CDR3 is made up of 15 amino acids. CDR3 residues: CASSSGRGSNQPQHF. Here the CDR3 DNA reads TGTGCCAGCAGTTCCGGAAGGGGGAGCAATCAGCCCCAGCATTTT.

The chain is built from TRBV5-1 and TRBJ2-2; 7 bases match TRBD1. The CDR3 covers 14 residues. Looked up from germline, CDR1 is SGHRS and CDR2 is YFSETQ. Trimming removed 0 bases from V and 6 bases from J; junction bases left unmatched: 2. This CDR3 reads CASSLDTGAGELFF. CDR3 coding DNA: TGCGCCAGCAGCTTGGATACAGGGGCCGGGGAGCTGTTTTTT.

The chain uses TRBV30 and TRBJ1-1, with D hard to call. The germline V and J ends were trimmed by 3 bases and 1 base, with 3 bases remaining between them. The germline V gene has CDR1 GTSNPN and CDR2 SVGIG (reference sequence). CDR3 length equals 11 residues. The CDR3 DNA is TGTGCCTGGAGGGCGAACACTGAAGCTTTCTTT. Its protein is CAWRANTEAFF.

V is TRBV6-6 and J is TRBJ2-1; 9 bases agree with TRBD2. J was trimmed by 8 bases and V by 0 bases; bases with no gene match: 5. This CDR3 spans 15 amino acids. The germline CDR1 and CDR2 sequences are MNHNY and SVGAGI (reference sequence). DNA for the CDR3: TGTGCCAGCAGTTACTCGATTAGCGGGAGAGATGAGCAGTTCTTC. This sequence encodes CASSYSISGRDEQFF.

V and J are TRBV29-1 and TRBJ1-2, with D perhaps matching TRBD1 (6 bases). This CDR3 contains 14 residues. The V gene's germline CDR1 is SQVTM and CDR2 ANQGSEA. V lost 4 bases, J lost 5 bases, and 17 bases lay in between. Written as DNA, the CDR3 is TGCAGCGTTGTCGAGGGGGATAACCCTTATGGCTACACCTTC. Translating it yields CSVVEGDNPYGYTF.

This rearrangement joins TRBV6-6 to TRBJ2-7; D is unclear. V lost 1 base, J lost 8 bases, and 6 bases lay in between. The CDR3 runs to 11 residues. Germline CDR1 reads MNHNY; CDR2 reads SVGAGI (reference sequence). CDR3 sequence reads: CASSYLTKQYF. The CDR3 DNA reads as TGTGCCAGCAGTTACTTAACTAAGCAGTACTTC.

The chain joins TRBV7-6 to TRBJ1-6; D is uncertain. The CDR3 runs to 14 residues. The V end lost 2 bases, the J end lost 5 bases, and 7 bases lay between the germline ends. Germline CDR1 reads SGHVS; CDR2 reads FNYEAQ. CDR3 in DNA: TGTGCCAGCAGCTTACCCGGAGATAATTCACCCCTCCACTTT. This translates into CASSLPGDNSPLHF.

On this clone itself: Additional DNA sequences in this sample encode the identical CDR3. The chain is built from TRBV7-9 and TRBJ1-3; D gene uncertain. The CDR3 loop spans 14 amino acids. The V and J ends lost 0 bases and 2 bases respectively, with 5 bases between them. The germline CDR1 and CDR2 sequences are SEHNR and FQNEAQ (reference sequence). As DNA, the CDR3 is TGTGCCAGCAGCTTAGCATCTCCTGGAAACACCATATATTTT. It encodes CASSLASPGNTIYF.

The chain has TRBV28 and TRBJ1-4; TRBD1 agrees at 9 bases. The germline gives CDR1 MDHEN, CDR2 SYDVKM. V shed 8 bases, J shed 4 bases, and the junction held 11 bases outside the gene matches. The length of the CDR3 is 16 residues. CDR3 coding DNA: TGTGCCAGCGCGACAGGGGGAATGGGGGTTAATGAAAAACTGTTTTTT. Amino acids: CASATGGMGVNEKLFF.

Only a few counts were recorded for this clone. This chain links TRBV30 with TRBJ1-5; 7 bases line up with TRBD1. V shed 2 bases, J shed 10 bases, and the junction held 8 bases outside the gene matches. This CDR3 is 13 amino acids long. Germline V gene sequence: CDR1 GTSNPN, CDR2 SVGIG (reference sequence). The CDR3 nucleotides read TGTGCCTGGAGTCCAGGGGGTTCGAGACCCCAGCATTTT. Amino acids: CAWSPGGSRPQHF. Using reference TRBV30 and TRBJ1-5 for the parts outside the CDR3, the full variable domain is SQTIHQWPATLVQPVGSPLSLECTVEGTSNPNLYWYRQAAGRGLQLLFYSVGIGQISSEVPQNLSASRPQDRQFILSSKKLLLSDSGFYLCAWSPGGSRPQHFGDGTRLSIL.

This chain links TRBV7-3 with TRBJ2-3; TRBD1 might be the D (7 bases). The CDR3 runs to 14 residues. Per germline, CDR1 SGHTA and CDR2 FQGTGA. Trimming removed 5 bases from V and 5 bases from J, with 14 bases in between. The CDR3 here is CASSPRQGGDTQYF. CDR3 bases: TGTGCCAGCAGCCCGCGACAGGGAGGAGATACGCAGTATTTT.

The chain links TRBV2 to TRBJ2-5; 7 bases match TRBD2. CDR1 and CDR2 from the germline V gene are SNHLY and FYNNEI. CDR3 length equals 15 residues. Trimming cost V 7 bases and J 4 bases; bases outside gene matches: 12. The CDR3 sequence: CASKKSGASGETQYF. CDR3 coding DNA: TGTGCCAGCAAAAAGAGCGGGGCTTCTGGAGAGACCCAGTACTTC.

In DNA form, the CDR3 reads TGTGCCAGCAGGTCAACAGGAAACACCATATATTTT. Translation: CASRSTGNTIYF. V gene TRBV7-9 combines with J gene TRBJ1-3; D unclear. Trimming cost V 6 bases and J 4 bases, with 7 bases left between them. The CDR3 covers 12 residues. Germline assignment: CDR1 SEHNR and CDR2 FQNEAQ (reference sequence).

This chain connects TRBV10-3 to TRBJ1-2; no clear D. CDR3 size: 13 residues. The germline CDR1 and CDR2 sequences are ENHRY and SYGVKD. Trimming cost V 2 bases and J 7 bases, with 11 bases left between them. The CDR3 reads CAISEAGYGGYTF. The CDR3 nucleotides read TGTGCCATCAGTGAGGCGGGGTATGGTGGCTACACCTTC.

About this clone itself: Germline and junction disagree at one end, which may indicate a read error. The chain uses TRBV7-7 and TRBJ1-3; tentatively, D is TRBD1 (5 bases). The CDR3 is made up of 16 amino acids. Germline V gene data show CDR1 as SSHAT and CDR2 as FNYEAQ (reference sequence). CDR3 protein: CASSQTWGENGNTIYF. The CDR3, as DNA: TGTGCTAGCAGCCAGACATGGGGGGAAAATGGAAACACCATATATTTT.